One and the same sample provided the 26 T cell receptor beta chains below, sequenced in a study of T-cell memory formation after mild COVID-19. TCRdb used MiXCR to reprocess the 5' RACE reads, holding one entry per CDR3 protein. The data hold roughly 510,000 distinct CDR3 sequences, with roughly 17% observed a single time. The specimen was PBMCs or a T cell subset sorted from them (not recorded which). The source is an adult woman who had mild COVID-19 (a few samples of this study predate the infection). Cell type and time point are not known.

The rearrangement uses TRBV25-1 and TRBJ1-1, with D possibly matching TRBD1 (6 bases). V gave up 6 bases and J gave up 3 bases, with 8 bases separating them. The CDR3 length is 12 residues. From germline, CDR1 is MGHDK and CDR2 SYGVNS. Written as DNA, the CDR3 is TGTGCCAGCAGACAGGGTTACACTGAAGCTTTCTTT. Its protein is CASRQGYTEAFF.

This clonotype came up a few times. The chain uses TRBV12-3 or TRBV12-4 and TRBJ2-7, with 8 bases fitting TRBD1. The CDR3 consists of 13 residues. Trimming removed 6 bases from V and 6 bases from J; junction bases left unmatched: 7. Written as DNA, the CDR3 is TGTGCCAGCAGCGAACAGGGGGTCTCCGAGCAGTACTTC. It yields the protein CASSEQGVSEQYF.

The rearrangement joins TRBV7-9 to TRBJ1-5; D is unresolved. V was trimmed by 1 base and J by 5 bases, leaving 6 bases between them. The CDR3 has 13 residues. Per the germline V gene, CDR1 is SEHNR and CDR2 is FQNEAQ (reference sequence). The CDR3 nucleotides are TGTGCCAGCAGCTTAGAGAGCCATCAGCCCCAGCATTTT. As protein: CASSLESHQPQHF.

This clonotype occurred a few times. The CDR3 loop reads CASSLVLADSYEQYF. CDR3 nucleotides: TGTGCCAGCAGCTTAGTTTTAGCGGATTCCTACGAGCAGTACTTC. The chain has TRBV7-9 and TRBJ2-7, with TRBD2 as a possible D gene (6 bases). This CDR3 contains 15 residues. The germline V gene has CDR1 SEHNR and CDR2 FQNEAQ (reference sequence). Trimming left V 1 base short and J 1 base short, with 11 bases between.

This clonotype was observed a few times. This rearrangement joins TRBV4-2 to TRBJ2-3, with TRBD1 identical over 7 bases. Germline V gene sequence: CDR1 LGHNA, CDR2 YNFKEQ. The CDR3 is 16 residues long. Trimming at V came to 1 base and at J to 1 base, leaving 5 bases not matched to a gene. The CDR3 sequence: CASSQGTQGGTDTQYF. The CDR3 DNA follows: TGTGCCAGCAGCCAAGGGACCCAGGGGGGCACAGATACGCAGTATTTT.

This clonotype was recorded a few times. This chain joins TRBV4-3 and TRBJ2-5, with a weak D call TRBD1 (6 bases). The germline gives CDR1 LGHNA, CDR2 YSLEER. The CDR3 length is 14 residues. V was trimmed by 0 bases and J by 4 bases, leaving 9 bases between them. The CDR3 coding sequence is TGCGCCAGCAGCCAAGAGTACAGGGCAGAGACCCAGTACTTC. Protein sequence: CASSQEYRAETQYF.

This clonotype was seen a few times. The chain recombines TRBV6-2 or TRBV6-3 with TRBJ2-2; 9 bases agree with TRBD1. V lost 0 bases and J lost 4; bases outside the gene matches: 3. This CDR3 is built from 16 residues. The V gene's germline CDR1 is MNHEY and CDR2 SVGEGT. The DNA for the CDR3 is TGTGCCAGCAGTTACTCGGCGACAGGGGGCACCGGGGAGCTGTTTTTT. It translates to CASSYSATGGTGELFF.

This clonotype was counted between two and nine times. This chain connects TRBV24-1 to TRBJ2-3; D may correspond to TRBD1 or TRBD2 (5 bases each). There are 16 residues in the CDR3. V dropped 0 bases and J dropped 0 bases, with 9 bases sitting between them. CDR1 is KGHDR and CDR2 is SFDVKD in the germline V gene. The CDR3 DNA reads as TGTGCCACCAGTGATTTGTATGGGACCAGCACAGATACGCAGTATTTT. It yields the protein CATSDLYGTSTDTQYF.

The chain is built from TRBV20-1 and TRBJ2-1; D unresolved. V was cut by 3 bases and J by 2 bases, with 11 bases left in between. From germline, CDR1 is DFQATT and CDR2 SNEGSKA (reference sequence). The CDR3 runs to 14 residues. CDR3 in DNA: TGCAGTGCTAGGAGTTTGGGTGCCTACAATGAGCAGTTCTTC. This encodes CSARSLGAYNEQFF.

The chain carries TRBV28 and TRBJ2-7; D remains ambiguous. Between the trimmed V and J ends, which lost 5 bases and 6 bases, there was a span of 11 bases. The CDR3 has 12 residues. Germline values: CDR1 MDHEN, CDR2 SYDVKM. CDR3 protein: CASSQYRTEQYF. CDR3 nucleotides: TGTGCCAGCAGTCAATATCGGACCGAGCAGTACTTC. The entire variable domain, with the rest obtained from reference TRBV28 and TRBJ2-7, is as follows: DVKVTQSSRYLVKRTGEKVFLECVQDMDHENMFWYRQDPGLGLRLIYFSYDVKMKEKGDIPEGYSVSREKKERFSLILESASTNQTSMYLCASSQYRTEQYFGPGTRLTVT.

This chain joins TRBV20-1 and TRBJ2-7; D perhaps matches TRBD1 (6 bases). Trimming left V 7 bases short and J 0 bases short, with 13 bases between. This CDR3 has 13 amino acids. Germline V gene data show CDR1 as DFQATT and CDR2 as SNEGSKA (reference sequence). For the CDR3, the DNA is TGCAGTGATCCCGACAGGAGCTCCTACGAGCAGTACTTC. As protein: CSDPDRSSYEQYF.

This clonotype was observed a handful of times. The CDR3 here is CSARELRGGSNTQYF. As DNA, the CDR3 is TGCAGTGCTAGAGAACTGCGGGGGGGCTCAAATACGCAGTATTTT. The chain uses TRBV20-1 and TRBJ2-3; TRBD2 matches at 9 bases. Germline CDR1 and CDR2: DFQATT and SNEGSKA (reference sequence). CDR3 length: 15 residues. The junction had 8 bases not matched to a gene; V was cut back by 0 bases and J by 7 bases.

The V gene is TRBV6-1, the J gene TRBJ2-3, with TRBD2 matching 9 bases. J was trimmed by 0 bases and V by 5 bases; bases with no gene match: 12. The CDR3 loop spans 18 amino acids. Germline lookup yields CDR1 MNHNS and CDR2 SASEGT. CDR3 region: CASSTQRGATSSTDTQYF. The CDR3 DNA is TGTGCCAGCAGTACACAGCGGGGGGCCACTTCTAGCACAGATACGCAGTATTTT.

This clonotype was observed a handful of times. This sequence joins TRBV20-1 and TRBJ2-3; 9 bases align to TRBD2. Germline CDR1 and CDR2: DFQATT and SNEGSKA (reference sequence). Trimming at V came to 3 bases and at J to 5 bases, leaving 6 bases not matched to a gene. This CDR3 is 14 amino acids long. The CDR3 region has the DNA TGCAGTGCTAGTGTACTAGCGGGTGTAGATACGCAGTATTTT. Its protein product is CSASVLAGVDTQYF.

In this sample, this clonotype turned up a few times. V gene TRBV7-2 combines with J gene TRBJ2-1, with 10 bases aligning to TRBD1. The germline V gene encodes CDR1 SGHTA and CDR2 FQGNSA. The CDR3 is 13 residues long. The trim removed 6 bases at V and 5 bases at J, leaving 1 base unmatched. CDR3 nucleotide sequence: TGTGCCAGCAGGGGACAGGGGAACAATGAGCAGTTCTTC. Its protein is CASRGQGNNEQFF.

The chain uses TRBV7-8 and TRBJ2-1; 7 bases align to TRBD1. Unmatched junction bases numbered 14, after V lost 5 bases and J lost 13 bases. CDR1 is SGHVS and CDR2 is FQNEAQ in the germline V gene. This CDR3 contains 14 residues. The CDR3 DNA is TGTGCCAGCAGCCCCCGGATTGGCGGACAGGATCAGTTCTTC. This codes for CASSPRIGGQDQFF. Supplemented by reference TRBV7-8 and TRBJ2-1, the full variable domain reads GAGVSQSPRYKVAKRGQDVALRCDPISGHVSLFWYQQALGQGPEFLTYFQNEAQLDKSGLPSDRFFAERPEGSVSTLKIQRTQQEDSAVYLCASSPRIGGQDQFFGPGTRLTVL.

V gene TRBV7-2 combines with J gene TRBJ1-3; D is ambiguous. There are 14 residues in the CDR3. Per germline, CDR1 SGHTA and CDR2 FQGNSA. Trimming took off 1 base at V and 0 bases at J, with 4 bases between the two ends. The CDR3 region has the DNA TGTGCCAGCAGCTTAGACTACTCTGGAAACACCATATATTTT. Protein: CASSLDYSGNTIYF. Supplemented by reference TRBV7-2 and TRBJ1-3, the full variable domain reads GAGVSQSPSNKVTEKGKDVELRCDPISGHTALYWYRQSLGQGLEFLIYFQGNSAPDKSGLPSDRFSAERTGGSVSTLTIQRTQQEDSAVYLCASSLDYSGNTIYFGEGSWLTVV.

This chain links TRBV9 with TRBJ1-2; TRBD1 is a possible D gene (6 bases). The germline V and J ends were trimmed by 3 bases and 2 bases, with 11 bases remaining between them. Looked up from germline, CDR1 is SGDLS and CDR2 is YYNGEE. The CDR3 is 14 residues long. DNA for the CDR3: TGTGCCAGCAGCGCCAGTGACAGGAACTATGGCTACACCTTC. This translates into CASSASDRNYGYTF.

This clonotype was picked up a small number of times. The CDR3 reads CASSLASSGKETQYF. CDR3 nucleotides: TGTGCCAGCAGTTTAGCGTCTAGCGGAAAAGAGACCCAGTACTTC. This chain joins TRBV12-3 or TRBV12-4 and TRBJ2-5; 7 bases are a match to TRBD2. V lost 0 bases and J lost 3; bases outside the gene matches: 4. The CDR3 extends over 15 amino acids.

This clonotype was seen more than once but under ten times. For the CDR3, the DNA is TGCGCCAGCAGCTCGGACGCCTCGAGTAGGGAAAAACTGTTTTTT. Residues: CASSSDASSREKLFF. The genes are TRBV5-1 and TRBJ1-4; no definite D call. Trimming left V 3 bases short and J 8 bases short, with 17 bases between. The germline V gene has CDR1 SGHRS and CDR2 YFSETQ. The CDR3 extends over 15 amino acids.

This clonotype was observed a handful of times. The chain is built from TRBV3-1 and TRBJ1-3; 8 bases are a match to TRBD1. Germline loops: CDR1 LGHDT, CDR2 YNNKEL (reference sequence). V was clipped by 4 bases and J by 4 bases; unmatched bases: 9. CDR3 length: 16 residues. CDR3 amino acids: CASSRHSDRVGNTIYF. The CDR3 DNA reads TGTGCCAGCAGCCGCCATTCGGACAGGGTGGGAAACACCATATATTTT.

This clonotype was found a few times. V usage is TRBV12-3 or TRBV12-4 and J usage is TRBJ2-5, with D uncertain. CDR3 size: 14 residues. Trimming pared 3 bases from V and 4 bases from J, leaving 12 bases between. The CDR3 nucleotides are TGTGCCAGCAGTTTTAGGTCACCTTCAGAGACCCAGTACTTC. This codes for CASSFRSPSETQYF.

The chain employs TRBV7-9 and TRBJ1-1; D is uncertain. Germline V gene data show CDR1 as SEHNR and CDR2 as FQNEAQ (reference sequence). This CDR3 contains 14 residues. V shed 4 bases and J shed 3 bases, with 12 bases lying between them. This CDR3 reads CASSSPGWDTEAFF. The CDR3 DNA reads TGTGCCAGCAGCTCCCCGGGGTGGGACACTGAAGCTTTCTTT.

V usage is TRBV20-1 and J usage is TRBJ2-1; D remains ambiguous. The CDR3 has 15 amino acids. Germline assignment: CDR1 DFQATT and CDR2 SNEGSKA (reference sequence). Trimming shortened V by 1 base and J by 9 bases, and 19 bases separated the two germline ends. CDR3 DNA sequence: TGCAGTGCTAGAGGGGCGGCGGTTGGGCTGGGTGAGCAGTTCTTC. This gives the protein CSARGAAVGLGEQFF.

The chain carries TRBV11-2 and TRBJ2-3; D is uncertain. Trimming stripped 5 bases from V and 6 bases from J, with 9 bases between. Germline loops: CDR1 SGHAT, CDR2 FQNNGV. The CDR3 sequence is 12 residues long. Written as DNA, the CDR3 is TGTGCCAGCAGCCGAAGCGCGGATACGCAGTATTTT. This encodes CASSRSADTQYF. The whole variable domain, remainder taken from reference TRBV11-2 and TRBJ2-3, is EAGVAQSPRYKIIEKRQSVAFWCNPISGHATLYWYQQILGQGPKLLIQFQNNGVVDDSQLPKDRFSAERLKGVDSTLKIQPAKLEDSAVYLCASSRSADTQYFGPGTRLTVL.

The chain recombines TRBV11-2 with TRBJ2-2; possibly TRBD1 for D (6 bases). CDR3 length: 13 amino acids. In germline, CDR1 is SGHAT, CDR2 FQNNGV. Trimming removed 3 bases at V and 7 bases at J, with 9 bases between. The CDR3 DNA reads TGTGCCAGCAGCTTGGACAGCCACGGGGAGCTGTTTTTT. This codes for CASSLDSHGELFF.